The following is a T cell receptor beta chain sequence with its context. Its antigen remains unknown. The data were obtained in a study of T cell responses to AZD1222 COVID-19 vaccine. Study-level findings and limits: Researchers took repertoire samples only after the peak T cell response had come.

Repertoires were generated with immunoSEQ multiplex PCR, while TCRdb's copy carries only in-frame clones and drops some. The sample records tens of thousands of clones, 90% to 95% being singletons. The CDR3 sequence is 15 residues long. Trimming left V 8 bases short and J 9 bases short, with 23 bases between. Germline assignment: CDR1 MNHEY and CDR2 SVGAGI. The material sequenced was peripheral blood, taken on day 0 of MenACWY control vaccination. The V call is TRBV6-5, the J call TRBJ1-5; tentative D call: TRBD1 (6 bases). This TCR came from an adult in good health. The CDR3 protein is CASVATGQPFGPQHF. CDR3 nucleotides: TGTGCCAGCGTCGCTACAGGGCAGCCTTTTGGGCCCCAGCATTTT.